The TCR beta chain under discussion was sequenced for a study of PD-1 blockade in classical Hodgkin lymphoma (dated by TCRdb to 2019 to 2021). Broadly, across the study: Nivolumab dosing was 3 mg/kg intravenously every 2 weeks, continuing until either disease progression or unacceptable toxicity. To define a peripheral blood immune signature of response to PD-1 blockade in classical Hodgkin lymphoma, the study combined TCR beta sequencing with CyTOF. Here is what the overall study found, with its caveats: Patients starting nivolumab less than 1 year after ASCT had lower diversity and were excluded from later analyses to avoid confounding by immune reconstitution. The study was restricted to a single clinical trial cohort, and the causes of repertoire differences, possibly disease activity or prior therapy, were left undefined. By C4D1, a significant rise was seen in CD4+ TCR diversity but not in CD8+ TCR diversity (p=0.0027 vs p=0.16), and the rise was most apparent among complete responders (p=0.02). Baseline TCR diversity was reported to be lower in newly diagnosed patients than in healthy donors, and even lower in relapsed/refractory patients. Baseline diversity similar to that of newly diagnosed patients was observed in trial patients achieving complete response, whereas significantly lower diversity was observed in partial responders and progressors.

This clone was recorded a few times. No cognate antigen has been identified for it. Base qualities are missing; no much larger clone stands one base away. Relative to germline, V is missing 5 bases and J is missing 5 bases, with 6 bases of the junction outside any gene match. CDR1 and CDR2 were assigned from the germline V gene (reference sequence) as MNHNY and SVGAGI. From its cysteine to its phenylalanine, the CDR3 spans 14 amino acids. Only the CDR3 DNA is retained, 42 bases long and in frame from the first base. Genomic DNA was extracted with the Qiagen DNeasy kit from unsorted PBMCs and from negatively selected CD4+ and CD8+ fractions. Amplification of TCR beta CDR3 regions was done by immunoSEQ multiplex PCR with primers that anneal to V and J segments. A synthetic immune receptor repertoire was used to minimize amplification bias, and any remaining bias was removed computationally after sequencing. On the study's bioinformatics: Custom Python scripts were used to quantify repertoire diversity as the Shannon entropy index. Unsorted, CD4+ and CD8+ repertoires were analyzed separately, except in combined analyses where CD4+ and CD8+ sequences were merged in silico. A clone was considered expanded if an increase in frequency of at least 2-fold after treatment relative to C1D1 was found, and a pseudocount of 0.5 was applied to clones undetected at baseline. Singleton clones were defined as clones with 0 or 1 copy at C1D1, and non-singleton clones were defined as clones with 2 or more copies. Clones expanded in unsorted samples were annotated as CD4+, CD8+ or unknown by matching protein sequences in sorted samples from the same patient. Wilcoxon tests were applied to paired samples to test diversity changes from C1D1 to C4D1. As stored in TCRdb, this immuneACCESS dataset retains in-frame rearrangements with V and J assigned. A fraction of the clones does not appear; measured against another copy, unresolved V genes explain less than half of the discrepancy, and the remainder lacks a known reason. For V, J and clone size, that table is used; D and trimming come from the DNA. The sample includes 4,000 to 4,500 clones, with around three quarters observed a single time. 36% of the sample is held by the ten biggest clonotypes.

The sample's time point label, in plain terms: cycle 1 day 1 (C1D1), immediately before nivolumab initiation. Every trial patient had relapsed following autologous stem cell transplantation, and prior brentuximab vedotin exposure was what differed among cohorts A, B and C. A total of fewer than 70 patients with relapsed/refractory classical Hodgkin lymphoma made up the trial cohort, and each patient's best overall response was complete response, partial response or progressive disease. Single-agent nivolumab was administered to trial patients in the multi-cohort phase II CheckMate 205 trial. An independent review committee assessed best overall response by applying the 2007 International Working Group response criteria. Trial PBMCs were collected immediately before nivolumab initiation (C1D1) and during therapy at cycle 2 day 1 and cycle 4 day 1. Peripheral blood was collected in 8 mL Vacutainer Cell Preparation Tubes, from which PBMCs were isolated by centrifugation and then cryopreserved.

The TCR comes from a human donor with classical Hodgkin lymphoma. The sequence joins TRBV6-6 to TRBJ2-5, with 9 central nucleotides matching TRBD1. The sequences come from peripheral blood mononuclear cells (PBMCs), collected at baseline. The CDR3 here reads CASSLQGAVETQYF. The sequenced DNA: TGTGCCAGCAGTCTACAGGGGGCGGTTGAGACCCAGTACTTC.